What follows are 12 T cell receptor beta chains derived from one specimen sequenced in a study of cytomegalovirus exposure and HLA in healthy donors. It was with 60 Vbeta and 13 Jbeta primers that the PCR ran. Sequencing was performed with immunoSEQ multiplex PCR; in TCRdb, only in-frame clones are kept and a portion is missing. The sample lists over 200,000 clones; about 80% were seen once. Sequences were obtained from PBMCs. These receptors came from a woman in her forties in good health and CMV-seropositive.

The chain employs TRBV15 and TRBJ1-3; 9 bases align to TRBD1. The germline V gene has CDR1 LNHNV and CDR2 YYDKDF (reference sequence). There are 14 residues in the CDR3. After removal of 6 bases from V and 2 bases from J, the junction contained 2 bases not matched to a gene. The DNA of the CDR3 is TGTGCCACCAGAGGGACAGGGACTGGAAACACCATATATTTT. Translation: CATRGTGTGNTIYF.

The genes are TRBV6-5 and TRBJ2-1, with TRBD2 as a possible D gene (5 bases). Looked up from germline, CDR1 is MNHEY and CDR2 is SVGAGI. Trimming left V 5 bases short and J 8 bases short, with 16 bases between. This CDR3 has 14 amino acids. The CDR3, as DNA: TGTGCCAGCAGTCCCTCCAGACCGCGGGATGAGCAGTTCTTC. This sequence encodes CASSPSRPRDEQFF.

CDR3 protein: CAWSLLQGEGDGYTF. In DNA, the CDR3 is TGTGCCTGGAGTCTTTTACAGGGGGAAGGCGATGGCTACACCTTC. This chain connects TRBV30 to TRBJ1-2; 8 positions match TRBD1. CDR1 and CDR2 from the germline V gene are GTSNPN and SVGIG (reference sequence). The CDR3 has 15 amino acids. The V and J ends lost 2 bases and 6 bases, in that order; junction bases with no gene match: 11.

The chain couples TRBV5-1 to TRBJ1-1; TRBD1 agrees at 9 bases. V dropped 4 bases and J dropped 5; count of bases not matched to a gene: 18. The CDR3 extends over 18 amino acids. Germline V gene data show CDR1 as SGHRS and CDR2 as YFSETQ. The CDR3 DNA sequence: TGCGCCAGCAGCACGCGGGCGACCGGGACAGGGTGGAATACTGAAGCTTTCTTT. As protein: CASSTRATGTGWNTEAFF.

The chain uses TRBV5-1 and TRBJ2-1; 7 nucleotides match TRBD1. CDR3 length: 15 amino acids. V lost 3 bases to trimming and J lost 0 bases; unmatched junction nucleotides: 3. The V gene's germline CDR1 is SGHRS and CDR2 YFSETQ. The DNA for the CDR3 is TGCGCCAGCAGCTCAAGGACAGGCTCCTACAATGAGCAGTTCTTC. Translating gives CASSSRTGSYNEQFF.

This clone was seen only once. The rearrangement joins TRBV5-1 to TRBJ2-5; 10 positions match TRBD2. The CDR3 is 15 residues long. Per germline, CDR1 SGHRS and CDR2 YFSETQ. V was pared by 2 bases and J by 5 bases, with 6 bases of the junction left unmatched. The CDR3 DNA reads TGCGCCAGCAGCTTAGCGGGGGGGCAAGACGAGACCCAGTACTTC. Protein sequence: CASSLAGGQDETQYF.

This clone was observed once. This rearrangement joins TRBV29-1 to TRBJ2-5; weak D call: TRBD2 (6 bases). Germline CDR1 is SQVTM and CDR2 is ANQGSEA. V lost 4 bases to trimming and J lost 0 bases, with 12 bases between them. The length of the CDR3 is 14 residues. CDR3 bases: TGCAGCGTTGTGGGGGGTAGGGACCAAGAGACCCAGTACTTC. It translates to CSVVGGRDQETQYF.

CDR3 sequence: CASRAGQSYGYTF. The CDR3 coding sequence is TGTGCCAGCAGGGCGGGGCAGTCCTATGGCTACACCTTC. The genes are TRBV25-1 and TRBJ1-2; maybe TRBD1 (5 bases). The V and J ends lost 6 bases and 4 bases respectively, with 12 bases between them. This CDR3 is 13 amino acids long. Germline-derived CDR1 and CDR2 are MGHDK and SYGVNS.

The J gene is TRBJ2-5, the V gene TRBV2, with 8 bases aligning to TRBD2. Germline V gene sequence: CDR1 SNHLY, CDR2 FYNNEI. CDR3 size: 15 residues. V dropped 5 bases and J dropped 1; count of bases not matched to a gene: 6. The CDR3 reads CASSSGGVSQETQYF. The CDR3 bases are TGTGCCAGCAGTTCCGGGGGGGTTTCCCAAGAGACCCAGTACTTC. Combining the CDR3 with reference TRBV2 and TRBJ2-5 gives the whole variable domain EPEVTQTPSHQVTQMGQEVILRCVPISNHLYFYWYRQILGQKVEFLVSFYNNEISEKSEIFDDQFSVERPDGSNFTLKIRSTKLEDSAMYFCASSSGGVSQETQYFGPGTRLLVL.

This chain links TRBV15 with TRBJ2-1; 9 nucleotides align to TRBD2. The ends lost 0 bases at V and 6 bases at J; junction bases unmatched: 3. Germline CDR1 LNHNV, CDR2 YYDKDF (reference sequence). The CDR3 runs 15 residues. CDR3 bases: TGTGCCACCAGCAGAGATTGGGGACTAGCCAATGAGCAGTTCTTC. As protein: CATSRDWGLANEQFF.

The chain employs TRBV6-4 and TRBJ2-2; 10 nucleotides match TRBD1. Germline CDR1 and CDR2: MRHNA and SNTAGT. The length of the CDR3 is 14 residues. After removal of 4 bases from V and 6 bases from J, the junction contained 2 bases not matched to a gene. CDR3 DNA: TGTGCCAGCAGTGGACAGGGGGCCGCCGGGGAGCTGTTTTTT. Amino acids: CASSGQGAAGELFF.

The sample holds a few counts of this clone. V usage is TRBV27 and J usage is TRBJ1-2; D unclear. The V end lost 3 bases, the J end lost 0 bases, and 23 bases lay between the germline ends. Per the germline V gene, CDR1 is MNHEY and CDR2 is SMNVEV (reference sequence). There are 19 residues in the CDR3. Here the CDR3 reads CASSFTVVRTDMPNYGYTF. The CDR3 DNA reads as TGTGCCAGCAGTTTTACGGTGGTCAGGACTGACATGCCTAACTATGGCTACACCTTC.